This T cell receptor (beta chain) originates from a study of cytomegalovirus exposure and HLA in healthy donors. Regarding the study as a whole: That first-cohort TCR clusters tended to co-occur in the 120 or so validation repertoires was found in a later analysis.

The germline V gene has CDR1 LNHDA and CDR2 SQIVND (reference sequence). V was trimmed by 9 bases and J by 0 bases, leaving 15 bases between them. This CDR3 contains 15 residues. TCRdb keeps only in-frame clones here, not all; method: immunoSEQ multiplex PCR. The sample has roughly 150,000 clones, approximately 80% seen once. Details on this clone: No antigen is known for it.

The sample comprised PBMCs. This TCR was sampled from a man in his thirties or forties in good health and CMV-seropositive. This chain joins TRBV19 and TRBJ2-1; D is unclear. The CDR3 coding sequence is TGTGCCAGCAACCGGGTTCCGAGCTCCTACAATGAGCAGTTCTTC. This translates into CASNRVPSSYNEQFF.